Listed below are T cell receptor beta chains from one sample, sequenced in a study of T-cell memory formation after mild COVID-19. One entry per CDR3 protein results from TCRdb running MiXCR on the 5' RACE reads. The table records about 160,000 distinct CDR3 sequences, roughly 28% of them present only once. Sequencing was performed on PBMCs or a T cell subset sorted from them (not recorded which). Receptors were obtained from an adult woman who had mild COVID-19 (a few samples of this study predate the infection). Cell type and time point are not known. CDR3s include the opening cysteine and the closing phenylalanine or tryptophan. Fields, in order: clone size, J gene, D gene, V gene, CDR3 protein, CDR3 DNA. The D gene is left open where the match is weak. Size is omitted from some rows. Given values are once, few, many or a class for expanded clones.

clone_size: -
j_call: TRBJ2-7
d_call: -
v_call: TRBV25-1
cdr3_aa: CASRDHSYEQYF
cdr3_nt: TGTGCCAGCCGGGACCACTCCTACGAGCAGTACTTC

clone_size: -
j_call: TRBJ2-5
d_call: TRBD2
v_call: TRBV20-1
cdr3_aa: CSASIAGGPYQETQYF
cdr3_nt: TGCAGTGCTAGTATAGCGGGGGGGCCCTACCAAGAGACCCAGTACTTC

clone_size: -
j_call: TRBJ1-4
d_call: -
v_call: TRBV5-1
cdr3_aa: CASRTAPTNEKLFF
cdr3_nt: TGCGCCAGCAGGACCGCTCCAACTAATGAAAAACTGTTTTTT

clone_size: few
j_call: TRBJ2-5
d_call: -
v_call: TRBV7-9
cdr3_aa: CASSPTRGKTQYF
cdr3_nt: TGTGCCAGCAGCCCAACCAGAGGGAAGACCCAGTACTTC

clone_size: -
j_call: TRBJ2-3
d_call: TRBD2
v_call: TRBV7-8
cdr3_aa: CASSLRGGRLAGGSTDTQYF
cdr3_nt: TGTGCCAGCAGCTTAAGGGGGGGAAGGCTAGCGGGAGGAAGCACAGATACGCAGTATTTT

clone_size: -
j_call: TRBJ2-2
d_call: -
v_call: TRBV19
cdr3_aa: CASTYQGIGELFF
cdr3_nt: TGTGCCAGTACTTATCAAGGTATCGGGGAGCTGTTTTTT

clone_size: -
j_call: TRBJ1-2
d_call: TRBD1
v_call: TRBV2
cdr3_aa: CASSDETGTGYTF
cdr3_nt: TGTGCCAGCAGTGATGAGACAGGGACTGGCTACACCTTC

clone_size: few
j_call: TRBJ1-1
d_call: -
v_call: TRBV5-6
cdr3_aa: CASSPQGEGTEAFF
cdr3_nt: TGTGCCAGCAGCCCACAGGGAGAGGGCACTGAAGCTTTCTTT

clone_size: -
j_call: TRBJ2-3
d_call: -
v_call: TRBV19
cdr3_aa: CASRILGDTQYF
cdr3_nt: TGTGCCAGTAGGATTCTCGGAGATACGCAGTATTTT

clone_size: many
j_call: TRBJ1-1
d_call: TRBD1
v_call: TRBV6-6
cdr3_aa: CASSSPGQGYTEAFF
cdr3_nt: TGTGCCAGCAGTTCCCCGGGACAGGGATACACTGAAGCTTTCTTT

clone_size: few
j_call: TRBJ1-3
d_call: -
v_call: TRBV11-2
cdr3_aa: CASSFLYGDTIYF
cdr3_nt: TGTGCCAGCAGCTTTTTGTATGGGGACACCATATATTTT

clone_size: -
j_call: TRBJ1-1
d_call: TRBD1
v_call: TRBV7-6
cdr3_aa: CASSETVGQGAFF
cdr3_nt: TGTGCCAGCAGCGAGACCGTGGGACAGGGGGCTTTCTTT

clone_size: -
j_call: TRBJ2-5
d_call: -
v_call: TRBV7-8
cdr3_aa: CASSLGGDQETQYF
cdr3_nt: TGTGCCAGCAGCTTAGGAGGTGACCAAGAGACCCAGTACTTC

clone_size: -
j_call: TRBJ2-7
d_call: -
v_call: TRBV29-1
cdr3_aa: CSVPSGSYEQYF
cdr3_nt: TGCAGCGTCCCAAGCGGGTCCTACGAGCAGTACTTC

clone_size: -
j_call: TRBJ1-1
d_call: -
v_call: TRBV9
cdr3_aa: CASNPLPDVSTEAFF
cdr3_nt: TGTGCCAGCAACCCCCTCCCGGACGTGTCCACTGAAGCTTTCTTT

clone_size: -
j_call: TRBJ1-6
d_call: TRBD1
v_call: TRBV20-1
cdr3_aa: CSARPDRAGPLHF
cdr3_nt: TGCAGTGCACGCCCGGACAGGGCGGGACCCCTCCACTTT

clone_size: -
j_call: TRBJ2-7
d_call: -
v_call: TRBV10-3
cdr3_aa: CAISLMRGSYEQYF
cdr3_nt: TGTGCCATCAGTTTAATGCGGGGCAGCTACGAGCAGTACTTC

clone_size: -
j_call: TRBJ1-2
d_call: -
v_call: TRBV9
cdr3_aa: CASSPQTGSLGDGYTF
cdr3_nt: TGTGCCAGCAGCCCGCAGACCGGGAGCTTAGGCGATGGCTACACCTTC

clone_size: -
j_call: TRBJ1-4
d_call: -
v_call: TRBV5-1
cdr3_aa: CASMGYDEKLFF
cdr3_nt: TGCGCCAGCATGGGGTATGATGAAAAACTGTTTTTT

clone_size: few
j_call: TRBJ2-3
d_call: -
v_call: TRBV4-1
cdr3_aa: CASSQAVRGPTDTQYF
cdr3_nt: TGCGCCAGCAGCCAAGCGGTGCGGGGGCCCACAGATACGCAGTATTTT

clone_size: -
j_call: TRBJ2-4
d_call: TRBD1
v_call: TRBV4-3
cdr3_aa: CASSQDPRTGGVKNIQYF
cdr3_nt: TGCGCCAGCAGCCAGGACCCGAGGACAGGGGGCGTCAAAAACATTCAGTACTTC

clone_size: -
j_call: TRBJ2-1
d_call: -
v_call: TRBV20-1
cdr3_aa: CSALPLVNEQFF
cdr3_nt: TGCAGTGCCCTCCCACTAGTGAATGAGCAGTTCTTC

clone_size: -
j_call: TRBJ1-2
d_call: -
v_call: TRBV10-3
cdr3_aa: CAISESKGTLNYGYTF
cdr3_nt: TGTGCCATCAGTGAGTCGAAGGGGACGCTAAACTATGGCTACACCTTC

clone_size: once
j_call: TRBJ2-7
d_call: -
v_call: TRBV9
cdr3_aa: CASSVAVAPNYEQYF
cdr3_nt: TGTGCCAGCAGCGTTGCAGTAGCGCCAAACTACGAGCAGTACTTC

clone_size: few
j_call: TRBJ2-7
d_call: TRBD1
v_call: TRBV15
cdr3_aa: CATSRRTGVEQYF
cdr3_nt: TGTGCCACCAGCAGAAGGACAGGTGTCGAGCAGTACTTC

clone_size: many
j_call: TRBJ2-1
d_call: -
v_call: TRBV7-7
cdr3_aa: CASSLGQASYNEQFF
cdr3_nt: TGTGCCAGCAGCTTAGGACAGGCCTCCTACAATGAGCAGTTCTTC

clone_size: -
j_call: TRBJ2-1
d_call: TRBD2
v_call: TRBV10-3
cdr3_aa: CAISGTSGAYNEQFF
cdr3_nt: TGTGCCATCAGTGGGACTAGCGGGGCCTACAATGAGCAGTTCTTC

clone_size: -
j_call: TRBJ2-1
d_call: -
v_call: TRBV12-3/TRBV12-4
cdr3_aa: CASTGVLAYSSYNEQFF
cdr3_nt: TGTGCCAGTACAGGGGTTCTAGCGTATAGCTCCTACAATGAGCAGTTCTTC

clone_size: -
j_call: TRBJ1-2
d_call: TRBD1
v_call: TRBV20-1
cdr3_aa: CSAQDRDYYGYTF
cdr3_nt: TGCAGTGCCCAGGACAGGGACTACTATGGCTACACCTTC

clone_size: -
j_call: TRBJ2-7
d_call: -
v_call: TRBV6-1
cdr3_aa: CASSEGRAYEQYF
cdr3_nt: TGTGCCAGCAGTGAAGGGCGGGCCTACGAGCAGTACTTC

clone_size: -
j_call: TRBJ2-5
d_call: TRBD1
v_call: TRBV12-3/TRBV12-4
cdr3_aa: CATSPDRGEETQYF
cdr3_nt: TGTGCCACCTCACCTGACAGGGGGGAAGAGACCCAGTACTTC

clone_size: -
j_call: TRBJ2-7
d_call: TRBD2
v_call: TRBV7-2
cdr3_aa: CASSETSGNYEQYF
cdr3_nt: TGTGCCAGCAGCGAGACTAGCGGGAACTACGAGCAGTACTTC

clone_size: -
j_call: TRBJ1-1
d_call: -
v_call: TRBV24-1
cdr3_aa: CATSERVNTEAFF
cdr3_nt: TGTGCCACCAGTGAAAGGGTGAACACTGAAGCTTTCTTT

clone_size: -
j_call: TRBJ2-5
d_call: -
v_call: TRBV5-1
cdr3_aa: CASSKRKETQYF
cdr3_nt: TGCGCCAGCAGCAAACGCAAAGAGACCCAGTACTTC

clone_size: -
j_call: TRBJ2-5
d_call: -
v_call: TRBV11-2
cdr3_aa: CASSPWRGETQYF
cdr3_nt: TGTGCCAGCAGCCCGTGGCGGGGAGAGACCCAGTACTTC

clone_size: -
j_call: TRBJ2-7
d_call: -
v_call: TRBV13
cdr3_aa: CASSFSESLGQYF
cdr3_nt: TGTGCCAGCAGCTTTAGCGAGAGCTTAGGGCAGTACTTC

clone_size: -
j_call: TRBJ2-7
d_call: TRBD2
v_call: TRBV11-3
cdr3_aa: CASSLDVAGLAGGLYEQYF
cdr3_nt: TGTGCCAGCAGCTTAGATGTTGCGGGACTAGCGGGAGGACTCTACGAGCAGTACTTC

clone_size: -
j_call: TRBJ1-2
d_call: TRBD1
v_call: TRBV5-1
cdr3_aa: CASSLLRDRSYGYTF
cdr3_nt: TGCGCCAGCAGCTTACTCCGGGACAGGAGTTATGGCTACACCTTC

clone_size: -
j_call: TRBJ1-5
d_call: -
v_call: TRBV27
cdr3_aa: CASSLVVGNQPQHF
cdr3_nt: TGTGCCAGCAGTTTAGTGGTTGGCAATCAGCCCCAGCATTTT

clone_size: -
j_call: TRBJ2-2
d_call: TRBD1
v_call: TRBV7-9
cdr3_aa: CASTTSLGGPGELFF
cdr3_nt: TGTGCCAGCACCACAAGTCTAGGGGGCCCCGGGGAGCTGTTTTTT

clone_size: -
j_call: TRBJ2-1
d_call: -
v_call: TRBV3-1
cdr3_aa: CASSPATAYYNEQFF
cdr3_nt: TGTGCCAGCAGCCCAGCTACGGCGTACTACAATGAGCAGTTCTTC

clone_size: -
j_call: TRBJ2-1
d_call: -
v_call: TRBV7-2
cdr3_aa: CASSLVQPSNEQFF
cdr3_nt: TGTGCCAGCAGCTTGGTCCAGCCGAGCAATGAGCAGTTCTTC

clone_size: -
j_call: TRBJ1-1
d_call: -
v_call: TRBV5-6
cdr3_aa: CASSLPGLNTEAFF
cdr3_nt: TGTGCCAGCAGCCTACCGGGACTGAACACTGAAGCTTTCTTT

clone_size: few
j_call: TRBJ1-2
d_call: TRBD1
v_call: TRBV2
cdr3_aa: CASSEAAGQGEVYGYTF
cdr3_nt: TGTGCCAGCAGTGAAGCCGCGGGACAGGGGGAAGTTTATGGCTACACCTTC

clone_size: -
j_call: TRBJ2-5
d_call: TRBD2
v_call: TRBV29-1
cdr3_aa: CSVEDHSGRAKTQYF
cdr3_nt: TGCAGCGTTGAAGATCACAGCGGGAGGGCTAAGACCCAGTACTTC

clone_size: -
j_call: TRBJ2-3
d_call: -
v_call: TRBV5-1
cdr3_aa: CASSSSDNRDTQYF
cdr3_nt: TGCGCCAGCAGCTCCTCGGATAATAGAGATACGCAGTATTTT

clone_size: few
j_call: TRBJ2-5
d_call: TRBD1
v_call: TRBV7-3
cdr3_aa: CASSRDRGTQYF
cdr3_nt: TGTGCCAGCAGCCGGGACAGGGGTACCCAGTACTTC

clone_size: few
j_call: TRBJ2-1
d_call: TRBD2
v_call: TRBV4-1
cdr3_aa: CASSQVRGGGNEQFF
cdr3_nt: TGCGCCAGCAGCCAAGTGCGGGGGGGCGGCAATGAGCAGTTCTTC

clone_size: -
j_call: TRBJ2-5
d_call: TRBD2
v_call: TRBV3-1
cdr3_aa: CASSPGGSQETQYF
cdr3_nt: TGTGCCAGCAGCCCGGGGGGATCCCAAGAGACCCAGTACTTC

clone_size: -
j_call: TRBJ2-5
d_call: -
v_call: TRBV5-1
cdr3_aa: CASSSLFQETQYF
cdr3_nt: TGCGCCAGCAGCTCCCTCTTTCAAGAGACCCAGTACTTC

clone_size: -
j_call: TRBJ2-5
d_call: -
v_call: TRBV12-3/TRBV12-4
cdr3_aa: CASSPHGTRETQYF
cdr3_nt: TGTGCCAGCAGCCCGCATGGGACCCGAGAGACCCAGTACTTC

clone_size: -
j_call: TRBJ2-1
d_call: TRBD1
v_call: TRBV29-1
cdr3_aa: CSVESRGPNEQFF
cdr3_nt: TGCAGCGTTGAATCCAGGGGGCCCAATGAGCAGTTCTTC

clone_size: -
j_call: TRBJ2-1
d_call: -
v_call: TRBV12-3/TRBV12-4
cdr3_aa: CASSLGLGYNEQFF
cdr3_nt: TGTGCCAGCAGCCTCGGGTTGGGTTACAATGAGCAGTTCTTC

clone_size: -
j_call: TRBJ2-1
d_call: -
v_call: TRBV7-9
cdr3_aa: CASSLGIAGITKQFF
cdr3_nt: TGTGCCAGCAGCTTAGGGATTGCGGGGATTACGAAGCAGTTCTTC

clone_size: once
j_call: TRBJ1-2
d_call: TRBD1
v_call: TRBV12-3/TRBV12-4
cdr3_aa: CASSLGQANYGYTF
cdr3_nt: TGTGCCAGCAGTTTGGGACAGGCTAACTATGGCTACACCTTC